This section outlines one TCR beta chain sequence together with its context. The source of the sample is a study of TIL therapy for anti-PD-1-resistant metastatic lung cancer. The length of the CDR3 is 12 residues. Trimming took 4 bases from V and 7 from J, leaving 10 bases between them. Germline V CDR1 and CDR2: MDHEN, SYDVKM. Stated time point: pre-treatment sample, taken before nivolumab and TIL therapy. Sequencing used immunoSEQ v3. Each library reached 2 million or so read pairs, or about 4.5-6.5 million at deep level. Sequencing used immunoSEQ multiplex PCR; TCRdb keeps in-frame clones, though not all of them. Among fewer than 65,000 clones listed, 75% to 90% were seen once.

The sequenced sample was blood, obtained at baseline. The sequence was obtained from a person between 25 and 79 years old with non-small cell lung cancer. The V and J genes are TRBV28 and TRBJ2-5, with D unresolved. CDR3 in DNA: TGTGCCAGCAGTTCCGCCCCCGGGACCCAGTACTTC. Residues: CASSSAPGTQYF.